The 31 T cell receptor beta chains given below trace back to one sample, sequenced in a study of regulatory T cells in long-lasting Graves disease. Time point reported: newly diagnosed GD, antithyroid drugs for less than 3 months. RNA from PBMCs was the source of the TCR library. With iRepertoire HTBI primers and Arm-PCR of CDR3 regions, TCR beta libraries were built. TCRdb recomputed calls from the multiplex PCR reads with MiXCR, one row per CDR3 protein. Of roughly 350,000 distinct CDR3 sequences listed, around 15% are singletons. These same data were also listed under a study on T cells in Graves' hyperthyroidism and ophthalmopathy.

This sample comprised peripheral blood mononuclear cells (PBMCs), obtained at new diagnosis, from a patient treated with antithyroid drugs. These receptors all come from a woman aged 18-29 years with Graves disease.

The rearrangement uses TRBV7-2 and TRBJ2-7; D ambiguous. Trimming took off 1 base at V and 3 bases at J, with 10 bases between the two ends. Germline CDR1 is SGHTA and CDR2 is FQGNSA. This CDR3 contains 14 residues. The CDR3 here is CASSLGPGLYEQYF. CDR3 DNA: TGTGCCAGCAGCTTAGGGCCGGGTCTCTACGAGCAGTACTTC.

On this clonotype itself: Likely a read error: the CDR3 ends without its conserved phenylalanine or tryptophan. J is TRBJ1-4 and V is TRBV7-8, with D uncertain. Germline CDR1 is SGHVS and CDR2 is FQNEAQ. V lost 5 bases to trimming and J lost 10 bases, with 5 bases between them. The CDR3 covers 10 residues. DNA for the CDR3: TGTGCCAGCAGCGGGGTAAAACTGTTTTCT. Its translation is CASSGVKLFS.

This clonotype was seen a handful of times. This rearrangement joins TRBV29-1 to TRBJ1-1, with D perhaps TRBD1 (5 bases). Trimming left V 6 bases short and J 8 bases short, with 22 bases between. This CDR3 is built from 14 residues. CDR1 is SQVTM and CDR2 is ANQGSEA in the germline V gene. CDR3 amino acids: CSVTLSGGKVEAFF. CDR3 coding DNA: TGCAGCGTCACCCTTAGCGGGGGTAAGGTCGAAGCTTTCTTT.

This clonotype was detected many times. CDR3 sequence: CASSGVVAGVGDEQFF. In nucleotides, the CDR3 is TGTGCCAGCAGTGGTGTCGTAGCGGGAGTAGGCGATGAGCAGTTCTTC. The chain joins TRBV6-1 to TRBJ2-1; 9 bases agree with TRBD2. Germline-derived CDR1 and CDR2 are MNHNS and SASEGT. The CDR3 totals 16 residues. Trimming cost V 4 bases and J 8 bases; bases outside gene matches: 12.

In this sample, this clonotype turned up a few times. This may arise from a read error, as a much more abundant clone is one base away. The V call is TRBV7-8, the J call TRBJ2-5; D is uncertain. The CDR3 extends over 13 amino acids. The V and J ends lost 2 bases and 3 bases respectively, with 7 bases between them. Germline CDR1 SGHVS, CDR2 FQNEAQ. For the CDR3, the DNA is TGTGCCAGCAGCTTACACGAGGAAGAGACCCAGTACTTC. It is translated as CASSLHEEETQYF.

As for this clonotype: A much bigger clone sits one base away, suggesting this may be a read error. The chain has TRBV28 and TRBJ2-3; unclear D gene. The J call may be wrong; the DNA end is better matched by TRBJ2-1. The CDR3 is 14 amino acids. Germline loops: CDR1 MDHEN, CDR2 SYDVKM. CDR3 loop: CASSLPNPSVEQFF. The CDR3 DNA follows: TGTGCCAGCAGTTTGCCAAACCCCTCGGTCGAGCAGTTCTTC.

This clonotype was observed many times. This rearrangement joins TRBV9 to TRBJ2-1; unclear D gene. This CDR3 contains 15 residues. Germline CDR1 and CDR2: SGDLS and YYNGEE. V lost 3 bases to trimming and J lost 9 bases, with 19 bases between them. The CDR3 region has the DNA TGTGCCAGCAGCGGAGCCTCCGGGCCGTCCATTGAGCAGTTCTTC. It encodes CASSGASGPSIEQFF.

A remark on this clonotype: A read error is possible here, since a much larger clone lies one base away. The chain couples TRBV6-2 or TRBV6-3 to TRBJ1-1; maybe TRBD1 (6 bases). Germline CDR1 and CDR2: MNHEY and SVGEGT. This CDR3 has 12 amino acids. As DNA, the CDR3 is TGTGCCAGCAGCAGGACAGCAACTGAAGCTCTCTTT. This encodes CASSRTATEALF.

This clonotype was recorded at least ten times. The chain recombines TRBV5-1 with TRBJ2-1; TRBD1 might be the D (6 bases). This CDR3 spans 15 amino acids. The V gene's germline CDR1 is SGHRS and CDR2 YFSETQ. Trimming cost V 4 bases and J 7 bases, with 18 bases left between them. The CDR3 DNA sequence: TGCGCCAGCAGCCCACCAGGGACATTCCGAAATGAGCAGTTCTTC. Amino acids: CASSPPGTFRNEQFF.

This clonotype was counted ten times or more. The chain uses TRBV3-1 and TRBJ2-1; 8 positions match TRBD2. The V gene end was trimmed by 1 base and the J gene end by 4 bases; junction bases not matched to a gene: 3. This CDR3 is 15 amino acids long. Germline CDR1 reads LGHDT; CDR2 reads YNNKEL (reference sequence). CDR3 in amino acids: CASSQGLAPYNEQFF. For the CDR3, the DNA is TGTGCCAGCAGCCAAGGACTAGCGCCTTACAATGAGCAGTTCTTC.

There are many counts of this clonotype. V gene TRBV2 combines with J gene TRBJ2-2; 10 bases map to TRBD1. The germline CDR1 and CDR2 sequences are SNHLY and FYNNEI. The CDR3 has 15 amino acids. V trimming: 8 bases; J trimming: 8 bases; junction bases outside the gene matches: 11. CDR3 sequence reads: CASSGTGEYRGELFF. CDR3 DNA sequence: TGTGCCAGCTCCGGGACAGGGGAGTATAGGGGGGAGCTGTTTTTT.

The chain couples TRBV19 to TRBJ1-2; TRBD1 might be the D (6 bases). Germline CDR1 LNHDA, CDR2 SQIVND (reference sequence). V lost 6 bases and J lost 3, with 14 bases in between. The CDR3 covers 14 residues. The CDR3 DNA is TGTGCCAGTAGACCTGCGGGGGCGGACTATGGCTACACCTTC. Protein product: CASRPAGADYGYTF.

This clonotype was recorded at least ten times. The gene calls are TRBV11-3 and TRBJ2-1; a weak D match, TRBD2 (5 bases). In germline, CDR1 is SGHNT, CDR2 YENEEA. V was shortened by 5 bases and J by 0 bases, with 14 bases between the two germline ends. CDR3 length: 16 residues. The DNA of the CDR3 is TGTGCCAGCAGCCCTTTTCGCGGAGGCTCCTACAATGAGCAGTTCTTC. Protein product: CASSPFRGGSYNEQFF.

As for this clonotype: A read error may be the cause here, since a much bigger clone is one base away. V and J are TRBV7-3 and TRBJ2-7; a weak D match, TRBD2 (6 bases). The V end was cut by 3 bases, the J end by 8 bases, with 17 bases between. The length of the CDR3 is 14 residues. Germline V gives CDR1 SGHTA, CDR2 FQGTGA. CDR3 residues: CASSLSGTGEKQYF. CDR3 nucleotide sequence: TGTGCCAGCAGCTTGAGTGGGACTGGGGAGAAGCAGTACTTC.

This clonotype has at least ten counts. The chain employs TRBV3-1 and TRBJ1-2, with D unclear. The CDR3 runs 14 residues. V was trimmed by 0 bases and J by 2 bases, leaving 7 bases between them. Germline CDR1 and CDR2: LGHDT and YNNKEL (reference sequence). This CDR3 is CASSQDTGNYGYTF. In DNA, the CDR3 is TGTGCCAGCAGCCAAGATACCGGGAACTATGGCTACACCTTC.

In this sample, this clonotype turned up many times. The chain uses TRBV3-1 and TRBJ2-3; TRBD1 aligns across 7 bases. Germline loops: CDR1 LGHDT, CDR2 YNNKEL (reference sequence). The V gene end was trimmed by 0 bases and the J gene end by 7 bases; junction bases not matched to a gene: 4. The CDR3 extends over 14 amino acids. DNA of the CDR3: TGTGCCAGCAGCCAAGACCCAGGGGGACATACGCAGTATTTT. This translates into CASSQDPGGHTQYF.

Only a few counts were recorded for this clonotype. The chain combines TRBV10-1 with TRBJ2-3, with D tentatively TRBD1 or TRBD2 (5 bases each). The CDR3 spans 14 residues. Trimming pared 4 bases from V and 4 bases from J, leaving 12 bases between. Per germline, CDR1 WNHNN and CDR2 SYGVQD (reference sequence). In DNA, the CDR3 is TGCGCCAGCAGTGGGACGCAGGGAGCAGATACGCAGTATTTT. This gives the protein CASSGTQGADTQYF.

This clonotype showed up just a few times. The V gene is TRBV5-6, the J gene TRBJ1-1; D gene ambiguous. Looked up from germline, CDR1 is SGHDT and CDR2 is YYEEEE. The length of the CDR3 is 17 residues. V lost 1 base and J 1 base, leaving 17 bases between the germline ends. The CDR3 is CASSLFVSLGGNTEAFF. For the CDR3, the DNA is TGTGCCAGCAGCTTGTTCGTCTCACTGGGAGGGAACACTGAAGCTTTCTTT.

This clonotype was seen more than once but under ten times. The V gene is TRBV28, the J gene TRBJ1-2; D gene uncertain. CDR3 length: 14 amino acids. Trimming removed 6 bases at V and 3 bases at J, with 14 bases between. Germline lookup yields CDR1 MDHEN and CDR2 SYDVKM. The CDR3 here is CASSSPAGYYGYTF. CDR3 sequence (DNA): TGTGCCAGCAGCTCCCCCGCCGGCTACTATGGCTACACCTTC.

The chain recombines TRBV28 with TRBJ2-7; D is undetermined. Trimming removed 6 bases from V and 6 bases from J, with 9 bases in between. The CDR3 spans 11 residues. Germline lookup yields CDR1 MDHEN and CDR2 SYDVKM. The CDR3 reads CASRSLTEQYF. The CDR3, as DNA: TGTGCCAGCAGAAGTCTGACCGAGCAGTACTTC.

The V gene is TRBV29-1, the J gene TRBJ2-1; 12 nucleotides line up with TRBD2. Germline CDR1 is SQVTM and CDR2 is ANQGSEA. The CDR3 is 17 amino acids. V lost 8 bases and J lost 9; bases outside the gene matches: 20. The CDR3 sequence: CSPAWTSGIPLPIEQFF. The CDR3 nucleotides read TGCAGCCCGGCCTGGACTAGCGGGATCCCCCTCCCTATTGAGCAGTTCTTC.

This clonotype was observed a handful of times. V and J are TRBV5-6 and TRBJ1-4, with D unclear. Trimming took off 2 bases at V and 4 bases at J, with 6 bases between the two ends. The germline V gene has CDR1 SGHDT and CDR2 YYEEEE. This CDR3 is built from 13 residues. The DNA for the CDR3 is TGTGCCAGCAGCTTATTTGGTAATGAAAAACTGTTTTTT. Its translation is CASSLFGNEKLFF.

This clonotype was seen ten or more times. The chain links TRBV5-1 to TRBJ2-5; D uncertain. With 5 bases removed from V and 3 bases from J, the gap between germline ends came to 8 bases. The CDR3 runs to 12 residues. CDR1 and CDR2 from the germline V gene are SGHRS and YFSETQ. The CDR3 protein is CASRRSEETQYF. The CDR3 DNA follows: TGCGCCAGCAGACGGAGCGAAGAGACCCAGTACTTC.

This clonotype has ten or more counts. The chain is built from TRBV30 and TRBJ2-7; D is unresolved. The CDR3 extends over 12 amino acids. V was pared by 1 base and J by 6 bases, with 10 bases between. Germline CDR1 reads GTSNPN; CDR2 reads SVGIG (reference sequence). The CDR3 protein is CAWSDLRVEQYF. The CDR3 bases are TGTGCCTGGAGTGATTTAAGGGTCGAGCAGTACTTC.

This clonotype was found a few times. The CDR3 reads CASSRATNEKLFF. DNA for the CDR3: TGTGCCAGCAGCCGGGCAACTAATGAAAAACTGTTTTTT. The chain employs TRBV11-2 and TRBJ1-4; D ambiguous. V dropped 5 bases and J dropped 0 bases, with 4 bases sitting between them. CDR1 is SGHAT and CDR2 is FQNNGV in the germline V gene. The CDR3 length is 13 residues. Based on the CDR3 plus reference TRBV11-2 and TRBJ1-4, the full variable domain is EAGVAQSPRYKIIEKRQSVAFWCNPISGHATLYWYQQILGQGPKLLIQFQNNGVVDDSQLPKDRFSAERLKGVDSTLKIQPAKLEDSAVYLCASSRATNEKLFFGSGTQLSVL.

This clonotype appeared many times. The chain carries TRBV11-2 and TRBJ2-3; perhaps TRBD2 as D (6 bases). This CDR3 has 16 amino acids. Germline CDR1 reads SGHAT; CDR2 reads FQNNGV. Trimming left V 7 bases short and J 5 bases short, with 22 bases between. CDR3 residues: CASTQGGIVRKDTQYF. CDR3 nucleotide sequence: TGTGCCAGCACCCAGGGAGGAATTGTGCGGAAAGATACGCAGTATTTT.

Only a few counts were recorded for this clonotype. The V gene is TRBV4-2, the J gene TRBJ2-2; D is possibly TRBD1 or TRBD2 (6 bases each). This CDR3 contains 19 residues. Germline V gene lookup returns CDR1 LGHNA and CDR2 YNFKEQ. V lost 4 bases and J lost 0, with 21 bases in between. The CDR3 is CASSPLGASDSSNTGELFF. The CDR3 nucleotides read TGTGCCAGCAGCCCCCTGGGGGCTAGCGATTCGTCGAACACCGGGGAGCTGTTTTTT.

Comments on this clonotype: Being one base from a much bigger clone, this may be a read error. This CDR3 fails to terminate in the conserved phenylalanine or tryptophan, so it likely reflects a read error. The V call is TRBV6-2 or TRBV6-3, the J call TRBJ2-1; 10 nucleotides line up with TRBD2. After removal of 2 bases from V and 9 bases from J, the junction contained 4 bases not matched to a gene. Germline V CDR1 and CDR2: MNHEY, SVGEGT. The CDR3 consists of 14 residues. The CDR3 sequence: CASSYGTSDTEQFL. The CDR3 nucleotides read TGTGCCAGCAGTTACGGGACTAGCGACACTGAGCAGTTCCTC.

This clonotype was detected ten times or more. The V call is TRBV30, the J call TRBJ2-3; D is perhaps TRBD1 (6 bases). CDR1 is GTSNPN and CDR2 is SVGIG in the germline V gene (reference sequence). The CDR3 is 15 amino acids. The V and J ends lost 2 bases and 0 bases respectively, with 12 bases between them. Here the CDR3 DNA reads TGTGCCTGGAGTCCCACAGGGTCCAGCACAGATACGCAGTATTTT. Residues: CAWSPTGSSTDTQYF.

This clonotype was recorded many times. The CDR3 loop reads CASSGRQAPYQETQYF. The CDR3 DNA reads TGCGCCAGCAGCGGCAGACAGGCCCCGTACCAAGAGACCCAGTACTTC. V is TRBV5-1 and J is TRBJ2-5; D perhaps matches TRBD1 (6 bases). This CDR3 has 16 residues. The germline CDR1 and CDR2 sequences are SGHRS and YFSETQ. The V end was cut by 4 bases, the J end by 0 bases, with 16 bases between. Variable domain in full (rest from reference TRBV5-1 and TRBJ2-5): KAGVTQTPRYLIKTRGQQVTLSCSPISGHRSVSWYQQTPGQGLQFLFEYFSETQRNKGNFPGRFSGRQFSNSRSEMNVSTLELGDSALYLCASSGRQAPYQETQYFGPGTRLLVL.

This clonotype was seen only a few times. This chain connects TRBV2 to TRBJ2-3; D is undetermined. This CDR3 is 14 amino acids long. The V gene's germline CDR1 is SNHLY and CDR2 FYNNEI. Trimming took off 2 bases at V and 4 bases at J, with 10 bases between the two ends. The CDR3 spells CASSENAPSDTQYF. The CDR3, as DNA: TGTGCCAGCAGTGAAAACGCCCCCTCAGATACGCAGTATTTT.